The 22 T cell receptor beta chains reported below all come from one sample, sequenced in a study of T cell clones after liver transplantation. The data were produced by immunoSEQ multiplex PCR, yet TCRdb's version contains in-frame clones alone and is incomplete. The profile covers roughly 18,000 clones, with 85% to 90% appearing a single time and under 15% taken by the ten largest. The sample consisted of CD8+ T cells from blood, taken roughly 3.5 years after liver transplant. Source of these receptors: a human patient who received a liver transplant. Some T cells may be the graft donor's.

The chain couples TRBV10-3 to TRBJ1-1; possibly TRBD1 for D (5 bases). The germline CDR1 and CDR2 sequences are ENHRY and SYGVKD. The CDR3 is 14 amino acids. V lost 2 bases, J lost 6 bases, and 13 bases lay in between. CDR3 bases: TGTGCCATCAGTGAGCAGGGCGCGTGGGCTGAAGCTTTCTTT. It specifies CAISEQGAWAEAFF.

This clone was detected once. This chain links TRBV6-4 with TRBJ2-6, with D unresolved. Germline V gives CDR1 MRHNA, CDR2 SNTAGT. V lost 4 bases, J lost 0 bases, and 10 bases lay in between. The CDR3 runs 16 residues. CDR3 sequence reads: CASSGGNHSGANVLTF. CDR3 in DNA: TGTGCCAGCAGTGGTGGAAATCACTCTGGGGCCAACGTCCTGACTTTC.

V and J are TRBV5-4 and TRBJ2-7; D remains ambiguous. The CDR3 has 13 residues. V lost 0 bases and J 1 base, leaving 5 bases between the germline ends. The V gene's germline CDR1 is SGHNT and CDR2 YYREEE (reference sequence). CDR3 sequence reads: CASSLGSSYEQYF. The CDR3 coding sequence is TGTGCCAGCAGCTTGGGGTCTTCCTACGAGCAGTACTTC.

The chain has TRBV28 and TRBJ2-7; D call uncertain. The CDR3 extends over 15 amino acids. Germline loops: CDR1 MDHEN, CDR2 SYDVKM. Trimming shortened V by 3 bases and J by 0 bases, and 12 bases separated the two germline ends. The CDR3 sequence is CASSFLGPDSYEQYF. The DNA for the CDR3 is TGTGCCAGCAGTTTTTTAGGCCCTGACTCCTACGAGCAGTACTTC.

The chain joins TRBV9 to TRBJ2-7; possible D gene TRBD2, 6 bases. The CDR3 is 15 residues long. The germline V and J ends were trimmed by 0 bases and 2 bases, with 12 bases remaining between them. Per the germline V gene, CDR1 is SGDLS and CDR2 is YYNGEE. The CDR3 sequence is CASSVGAGSAYEQYF. The CDR3 coding sequence is TGTGCCAGCAGCGTAGGTGCGGGATCGGCCTACGAGCAGTACTTC.

In this sample, this clone turned up a few times. This CDR3 reads CASRGGLPSYNEQFF. The CDR3 nucleotides are TGTGCCAGCAGGGGGGGACTCCCCTCCTACAATGAGCAGTTCTTC. V gene TRBV5-4 combines with J gene TRBJ2-1; a weak D match, TRBD2 (6 bases). V was shortened by 5 bases and J by 0 bases, with 12 bases between the two germline ends. This CDR3 has 15 amino acids. Germline V gene sequence: CDR1 SGHNT, CDR2 YYREEE (reference sequence). Filled out from reference TRBV5-4 and TRBJ2-1, the complete variable domain reads ETGVTQSPTHLIKTRGQQVTLRCSSQSGHNTVSWYQQALGQGPQFIFQYYREEENGRGNFPPRFSGLQFPNYSSELNVNALELDDSALYLCASRGGLPSYNEQFFGPGTRLTVL.

The genes are TRBV4-1 and TRBJ2-1, with D unresolved. The germline V and J ends were trimmed by 4 bases and 8 bases, with 9 bases remaining between them. The CDR3 spans 12 residues. Germline loops: CDR1 MGHRA, CDR2 YSYEKL. CDR3 protein: CASSPGFHEQFF. The CDR3 DNA reads TGCGCCAGCAGCCCCGGCTTCCATGAGCAGTTCTTC.

The V and J genes are TRBV27 and TRBJ1-2; no reliable D call. The CDR3 runs to 13 residues. Trimming left V 2 bases short and J 3 bases short, with 7 bases between. Germline assignment: CDR1 MNHEY and CDR2 SMNVEV (reference sequence). Here the CDR3 DNA reads TGTGCCAGCAGTTTAGGACCCTACTATGGCTACACCTTC. Translating it yields CASSLGPYYGYTF.

The V gene is TRBV7-9, the J gene TRBJ2-7, with TRBD2 matching 11 bases. The CDR3 contains 14 residues. CDR1 and CDR2 from the germline V gene are SEHNR and FQNEAQ (reference sequence). V gave up 4 bases and J gave up 8 bases; unmatched junction bases: 7. CDR3 DNA sequence: TGTGCCAGCAGCTCCAGCCTGACTAGCGGGAAGCAGTACTTC. This gives the protein CASSSSLTSGKQYF.

The V gene is TRBV4-2, the J gene TRBJ2-7; 10 bases agree with TRBD2. This CDR3 contains 18 residues. J was trimmed by 1 base and V by 0 bases; bases with no gene match: 9. CDR1 and CDR2 from the germline V gene are LGHNA and YNFKEQ. The CDR3 DNA reads TGTGCCAGCAGCCAAGATCTACCGCCTAGCGGGAGTTCCTACGAGCAGTACTTC. Its translation is CASSQDLPPSGSSYEQYF.

This sequence joins TRBV28 and TRBJ2-7; 10 nucleotides line up with TRBD2. Germline values: CDR1 MDHEN, CDR2 SYDVKM. V lost 10 bases and J lost 4; bases outside the gene matches: 4. The CDR3 covers 12 residues. The CDR3 DNA is TGTGCCACGGGACTAGCGAGATACGAGCAGTACTTC. It is translated as CATGLARYEQYF.

The chain couples TRBV5-1 to TRBJ2-1; a possible D gene is TRBD2 (6 bases). V dropped 8 bases and J dropped 6 bases, with 15 bases sitting between them. CDR1 is SGHRS and CDR2 is YFSETQ in the germline V gene. The CDR3 is made up of 13 amino acids. The CDR3 is CASSTAGPNEQFF. The CDR3 DNA follows: TGCGCCAGTAGTACGGCGGGACCCAATGAGCAGTTCTTC.

The V call is TRBV28, the J call TRBJ2-7; perhaps TRBD1 as D (5 bases). Germline CDR1 and CDR2: MDHEN and SYDVKM. This CDR3 has 13 amino acids. Trimming removed 3 bases at V and 6 bases at J, with 12 bases between. CDR3 loop: CASSFTGLSEQYF. CDR3 bases: TGTGCCAGCAGTTTCACAGGATTAAGCGAGCAGTACTTC.

The chain carries TRBV29-1 and TRBJ2-1; D is perhaps TRBD1 or TRBD2 (5 bases each). V was pared by 4 bases and J by 8 bases, with 12 bases between. The CDR3 spans 12 residues. The germline V gene has CDR1 SQVTM and CDR2 ANQGSEA. The CDR3 nucleotides read TGCAGCGTTGTGGGGGTATTCCATGAGCAGTTCTTC. It is translated as CSVVGVFHEQFF.

The chain employs TRBV5-1 and TRBJ2-2; perhaps TRBD2 as D (5 bases). Germline V gene lookup returns CDR1 SGHRS and CDR2 YFSETQ. CDR3 length equals 16 residues. Trimming cost V 3 bases and J 2 bases, with 14 bases left between them. The CDR3 DNA reads as TGCGCCAGCAGCTGGACGGGATCGCCCAACACCGGGGAGCTGTTTTTT. Its translation is CASSWTGSPNTGELFF. Combining the CDR3 with reference TRBV5-1 and TRBJ2-2 gives the whole variable domain KAGVTQTPRYLIKTRGQQVTLSCSPISGHRSVSWYQQTPGQGLQFLFEYFSETQRNKGNFPGRFSGRQFSNSRSEMNVSTLELGDSALYLCASSWTGSPNTGELFFGEGSRLTVL.

This rearrangement joins TRBV19 to TRBJ1-2, with 8 positions matching TRBD1. Per germline, CDR1 LNHDA and CDR2 SQIVND (reference sequence). CDR3 length: 13 residues. V shed 5 bases and J 8 bases; nucleotides not matched to a gene: 7. CDR3 amino acids: CASSVGRGQGYTF. The CDR3, as DNA: TGTGCCAGTAGTGTGGGCAGGGGGCAAGGCTACACCTTC. Drawing the rest from reference TRBV19 and TRBJ1-2, the complete variable domain is DGGITQSPKYLFRKEGQNVTLSCEQNLNHDAMYWYRQDPGQGLRLIYYSQIVNDFQKGDIAEGYSVSREKKESFPLTVTSAQKNPTAFYLCASSVGRGQGYTFGSGTRLTVV.

The J gene is TRBJ2-2, the V gene TRBV10-1, with a weak D call TRBD1 (6 bases). CDR1 and CDR2 (germline): WNHNN, SYGVQD (reference sequence). The CDR3 length is 14 residues. V lost 3 bases and J 6 bases, leaving 11 bases between the germline ends. For the CDR3, the DNA is TGCGCCAGCAGTGATCAAAAGGGGGCCGGGGAGCTGTTTTTT. Its translation: CASSDQKGAGELFF.

The CDR3 DNA reads TGTGCCAGCAGTGAAGAAGGAGGGCCCGAGCAGTACTTC. Translation: CASSEEGGPEQYF. The gene calls are TRBV2 and TRBJ2-7; the D gene is possibly TRBD2 (6 bases). CDR3 size: 13 residues. Per germline, CDR1 SNHLY and CDR2 FYNNEI. V shed 1 base and J shed 6 bases, with 10 bases lying between them.

This sequence joins TRBV19 and TRBJ1-1; 7 bases fit TRBD1. The CDR3 spans 13 residues. Germline CDR1 reads LNHDA; CDR2 reads SQIVND (reference sequence). The ends lost 8 bases at V and 1 base at J; junction bases unmatched: 4. The CDR3 loop is CASSYRGNTEAFF. The DNA of the CDR3 is TGTGCCAGTTCCTACAGGGGGAACACTGAAGCTTTCTTT.

This clone is medium-sized by share. This same CDR3 is encoded by further DNA sequences in the sample. The chain combines TRBV5-1 with TRBJ2-1; maybe TRBD2 (6 bases). The V and J ends lost 3 bases and 4 bases respectively, with 11 bases between them. Germline CDR1 reads SGHRS; CDR2 reads YFSETQ. There are 14 residues in the CDR3. CDR3: CASSSGGTYNEQFF. The CDR3 DNA follows: TGCGCCAGCAGCTCTGGCGGGACTTACAATGAGCAGTTCTTC.

The chain links TRBV9 to TRBJ2-1, with 7 positions matching TRBD2. Germline CDR1 and CDR2: SGDLS and YYNGEE. V trimming: 7 bases; J trimming: 0 bases; junction bases outside the gene matches: 25. The CDR3 spans 21 residues. The CDR3 is CASSFLRWEGLNQSSYNEQFF. The DNA for the CDR3 is TGTGCCAGCTCCTTCCTGAGATGGGAGGGCCTAAATCAAAGCTCCTACAATGAGCAGTTCTTC.

This clone was found a few times. This chain links TRBV19 with TRBJ2-7; D remains unclear. Trimming removed 5 bases at V and 3 bases at J, with 8 bases between. Looked up from germline, CDR1 is LNHDA and CDR2 is SQIVND (reference sequence). The CDR3 loop spans 12 amino acids. The CDR3 protein is CASSYGNYEQYF. The CDR3 nucleotides are TGTGCCAGTAGTTATGGGAACTACGAGCAGTACTTC.